The entry below describes one TCR beta chain. Its antigen is unknown. The data stem from a study of T cell responses to AZD1222 COVID-19 vaccine. Whole-study findings and limits: White British donors predominated, females outnumbered males, and clonal diversity was possibly underestimated. Across the whole spike, CD4 TCRs peaked at regions 160-218 and 743-854. The repertoires were collected only after the peak T cell response. Unmutated variant regions reportedly attract nearly half of all spike-specific TCRs.

Using immunoSEQ multiplex PCR, the repertoire was profiled, and TCRdb retains in-frame clones only, with some absent. The sample includes 150,000 to 200,000 clones, 92% of them seen just once. Trimming left V 8 bases short and J 0 bases short, with 8 bases between. The germline gives CDR1 KGHSH, CDR2 LQKENI. The CDR3 extends over 13 amino acids. The input for sequencing was peripheral blood, taken 28 days after the second AZD1222 dose. V usage is TRBV18 and J usage is TRBJ1-3; a possible D gene is TRBD1 (5 bases). The sequence was collected from an adult who received the AZD1222 COVID-19 vaccine. The CDR3, as DNA: TGTGCCAGCAGGGACTTCTCTGGAAACACCATATATTTT. Its protein is CASRDFSGNTIYF.